This T cell receptor (beta chain) appears in the sequencing data of a study of T-cell memory formation after mild COVID-19. TCRdb independently ran MiXCR on the 5' RACE reads; one entry per CDR3 protein. In the table there are around 250,000 distinct CDR3 sequences, roughly 16% of which are singletons. Trimming shortened V by 6 bases and J by 4 bases, and 14 bases separated the two germline ends. The CDR3 loop spans 14 amino acids. The germline V gene encodes CDR1 SGHTA and CDR2 FQGNSA. The clonotype was recovered from a man younger than 30 who had mild COVID-19 (a few samples of this study predate the infection). Cell type and time point are not known. The sample comprised PBMCs or a T cell subset sorted from them (not recorded which). The chain couples TRBV7-2 to TRBJ2-3; D uncertain. CDR3 protein: CASRERRSADTQYF. CDR3 in DNA: TGTGCCAGCAGGGAGCGACGAAGTGCAGATACGCAGTATTTT. The full variable domain, in which reference TRBV7-2 and TRBJ2-3 provide the parts outside the CDR3, is GAGVSQSPSNKVTEKGKDVELRCDPISGHTALYWYRQSLGQGLEFLIYFQGNSAPDKSGLPSDRFSAERTGGSVSTLTIQRTQQEDSAVYLCASRERRSADTQYFGPGTRLTVL.